Following are 32 T cell receptor beta chains from one sample sequenced in a study of CD8 T cells in ankylosing spondylitis. Their target antigens are unknown. MiXCR, applied by TCRdb to the 5' RACE reads, yields one record per CDR3 protein. The sample includes about 390,000 distinct CDR3 sequences, about 22% of them seen just once. Whole-study findings and limits: In ankylosing spondylitis blood, a motif of eight highly homologous TCR beta variants appeared characteristic.

Material: blood, either unsorted or a sorted T cell fraction (not recorded which). The receptors shown here come from a male donor with ankylosing spondylitis.

The chain joins TRBV5-1 to TRBJ2-2; no firm D call. This CDR3 region has 15 residues. The V end was cut by 0 bases, the J end by 1 base, with 7 bases between. From germline, CDR1 is SGHRS and CDR2 YFSETQ. DNA of the CDR3: TGCGCCAGCAGCTTGGTAATGGGGAACACCGGGGAGCTGTTTTTT. Its translation: CASSLVMGNTGELFF.

This clonotype showed up just a few times. This rearrangement joins TRBV30 to TRBJ2-7; 9 bases match TRBD1. CDR3 length: 15 residues. Trimming cost V 1 base and J 3 bases; bases outside gene matches: 7. Germline V gene data show CDR1 as GTSNPN and CDR2 as SVGIG (reference sequence). The CDR3 DNA is TGTGCCTGGAGTGGACGGACAGGGGTTATCTACGAGCAGTACTTC. Its translation is CAWSGRTGVIYEQYF.

This clonotype has more than one count but fewer than ten. CDR3: CSIPDRVRGYTF. In DNA form, the CDR3 reads TGCAGTATCCCGGACAGGGTCCGTGGCTACACCTTC. The chain is built from TRBV20-1 and TRBJ1-2; 8 bases match TRBD1. Germline assignment: CDR1 DFQATT and CDR2 SNEGSKA (reference sequence). This CDR3 comprises 12 residues. J gave up 7 bases and V 8 bases, and 9 bases lay outside the gene matches.

The chain joins TRBV12-3 or TRBV12-4 to TRBJ2-2, with D hard to call. With 6 bases removed from V and 3 bases from J, the gap between germline ends came to 5 bases. CDR3 length equals 12 residues. The DNA for the CDR3 is TGTGCCAGCAGGCAACACACCGGGGAGCTGTTTTTT. Translated: CASRQHTGELFF.

This clonotype turned up a few times. This chain joins TRBV2 and TRBJ2-2, with D maybe TRBD1 (5 bases). The V gene lost 6 bases and the J gene lost 6 bases, with 11 bases spanning the gap. Germline V gene data show CDR1 as SNHLY and CDR2 as FYNNEI. CDR3 length: 13 amino acids. Written as DNA, the CDR3 is TGTGCCAGCAGAGACAGTTTCCCCGGGGAGCTGTTTTTT. Amino acid sequence: CASRDSFPGELFF.

This clonotype turned up a few times. CDR3 sequence (DNA): TGTGCCAGCAGCCGATCTCTAGCGAGTGAGCAGTTCTTC. This translates into CASSRSLASEQFF. The chain employs TRBV14 and TRBJ2-1, with D possibly TRBD2 on 6 matching bases. The CDR3 runs to 13 residues. CDR1 and CDR2 (germline): SGHDN, FVKESK. Trimming left V 4 bases short and J 9 bases short, with 13 bases between. The complete variable domain, with remaining parts taken from reference TRBV14 and TRBJ2-1, reads EAGVTQFPSHSVIEKGQTVTLRCDPISGHDNLYWYRRVMGKEIKFLLHFVKESKQDESGMPNNRFLAERTGGTYSTLKVQPAELEDSGVYFCASSRSLASEQFFGPGTRLTVL.

This clonotype was picked up many times. V usage is TRBV5-1 and J usage is TRBJ1-1; no clear D gene. The CDR3 runs to 14 residues. Per the germline V gene, CDR1 is SGHRS and CDR2 is YFSETQ. The ends were cut back, 0 bases at V and 1 base at J, with 7 bases in the middle. CDR3 DNA sequence: TGCGCCAGCAGCTTGGCCACAGCGAACACTGAAGCTTTCTTT. The encoded protein is CASSLATANTEAFF.

This chain connects TRBV19 to TRBJ2-6, with D uncertain. The germline CDR1 and CDR2 sequences are LNHDA and SQIVND (reference sequence). Trimming took 7 bases from V and 5 from J, leaving 12 bases between them. The CDR3 has 14 amino acids. Here the CDR3 DNA reads TGTGCCAGTACGGACCTTCTCCGGGCCAACGTCCTGACTTTC. This encodes CASTDLLRANVLTF.

The chain is built from TRBV5-1 and TRBJ1-4; unclear D gene. V lost 3 bases and J lost 4, with 13 bases in between. The CDR3 spans 15 residues. Looked up from germline, CDR1 is SGHRS and CDR2 is YFSETQ. CDR3 coding DNA: TGCGCCAGCAGCTCCCGGACGGGTAATAATGAAAAACTGTTTTTT. Its protein product is CASSSRTGNNEKLFF. Looking up the rest from reference TRBV5-1 and TRBJ1-4 gives the full variable domain: KAGVTQTPRYLIKTRGQQVTLSCSPISGHRSVSWYQQTPGQGLQFLFEYFSETQRNKGNFPGRFSGRQFSNSRSEMNVSTLELGDSALYLCASSSRTGNNEKLFFGSGTQLSVL.

This clonotype has only a few counts. The chain recombines TRBV29-1 with TRBJ2-5; TRBD1 matches at 8 bases. Germline CDR1 reads SQVTM; CDR2 reads ANQGSEA. V lost 4 bases to trimming and J lost 5 bases; unmatched junction nucleotides: 12. This CDR3 region has 15 residues. The CDR3 region has the DNA TGCAGCGTTGGCCCCCAAACAGGGGGTGGGGAGACCCAGTACTTC. Amino acids: CSVGPQTGGGETQYF. Full variable domain (outside the CDR3, taken from reference TRBV29-1 and TRBJ2-5): SAVISQKPSRDICQRGTSLTIQCQVDSQVTMMFWYRQQPGQSLTLIATANQGSEATYESGFVIDKFPISRPNLTFSTLTVSNMSPEDSSIYLCSVGPQTGGGETQYFGPGTRLLVL.

This clonotype was counted between two and nine times. This rearrangement joins TRBV20-1 to TRBJ1-5, with 7 bases aligning to TRBD1. V gave up 6 bases and J gave up 6 bases; unmatched junction bases: 11. Germline V CDR1 and CDR2: DFQATT, SNEGSKA (reference sequence). CDR3 length equals 14 residues. The CDR3 here is CSAIGQAGPQPQHF. In DNA, the CDR3 is TGCAGTGCCATTGGACAGGCTGGCCCTCAGCCCCAGCATTTT.

The chain has TRBV28 and TRBJ2-5; D possibly matches TRBD1 or TRBD2 (7 bases each). Looked up from germline, CDR1 is MDHEN and CDR2 is SYDVKM. The CDR3 has 15 amino acids. Trimming shortened V by 7 bases and J by 5 bases, and 20 bases separated the two germline ends. The CDR3 DNA is TGTGCCAGCACTACCAACGGGGAGGGGGCCGAGACCCAGTACTTC. Translation gives CASTTNGEGAETQYF.

The genes are TRBV3-1 and TRBJ2-7, with D tentatively TRBD2 (6 bases). The germline V and J ends were trimmed by 0 bases and 2 bases, with 11 bases remaining between them. CDR1 is LGHDT, CDR2 YNNKEL, per germline (reference sequence). This CDR3 has 15 residues. The CDR3 sequence is CASSQEGGRAYEQYF. The CDR3, as DNA: TGTGCCAGCAGCCAAGAGGGGGGACGGGCCTACGAGCAGTACTTC.

This clonotype was counted many times. The chain combines TRBV30 with TRBJ1-1, with D unresolved. CDR1 is GTSNPN and CDR2 is SVGIG in the germline V gene (reference sequence). The V gene lost 7 bases and the J gene lost 1 base, with 10 bases spanning the gap. The CDR3 covers 12 residues. CDR3 nucleotides: TGTGCCTCCCGGCGAGGGAACACTGAAGCTTTCTTT. Translating gives CASRRGNTEAFF. The entire variable domain, with the rest obtained from reference TRBV30 and TRBJ1-1, is as follows: SQTIHQWPATLVQPVGSPLSLECTVEGTSNPNLYWYRQAAGRGLQLLFYSVGIGQISSEVPQNLSASRPQDRQFILSSKKLLLSDSGFYLCASRRGNTEAFFGQGTRLTVV.

This clonotype turned up a few times. The chain has TRBV6-2 or TRBV6-3 and TRBJ2-2; D is possibly TRBD1 (6 bases). Trimming shortened V by 0 bases and J by 0 bases, and 11 bases separated the two germline ends. The CDR3 runs to 17 residues. Germline CDR1 and CDR2: MNHEY and SVGEGT. CDR3 nucleotide sequence: TGTGCCAGCAGTTACTCGAACCCAGGGGCGAACACCGGGGAGCTGTTTTTT. Translation gives CASSYSNPGANTGELFF.

In its sample, this clonotype was seen a few times. The rearrangement joins TRBV7-2 to TRBJ1-1, with a possible D match to TRBD1 (5 bases). The CDR3 runs 15 residues. The ends were cut back, 3 bases at V and 6 bases at J, with 17 bases in the middle. Germline assignment: CDR1 SGHTA and CDR2 FQGNSA. The CDR3 here is CASSLTSVVGPEAFF. The CDR3 coding sequence is TGTGCCAGCAGCTTGACTTCGGTTGTGGGGCCTGAAGCTTTCTTT.

The chain carries TRBV3-1 and TRBJ2-7; D perhaps matches TRBD1 (5 bases). Germline V gene lookup returns CDR1 LGHDT and CDR2 YNNKEL (reference sequence). This CDR3 has 13 amino acids. The ends were cut back, 1 base at V and 7 bases at J, with 11 bases in the middle. The CDR3 sequence is CASSQAPGREQYF. The DNA of the CDR3 is TGTGCCAGCAGCCAAGCCCCAGGGCGGGAGCAGTACTTC.

This clonotype was seen at least ten times. The CDR3 here is CASSLTGGGSYNEQFF. As DNA, the CDR3 is TGTGCCAGCAGTTTGACAGGTGGTGGATCCTACAATGAGCAGTTCTTC. This chain joins TRBV6-5 and TRBJ2-1; a possible D gene is TRBD1 (6 bases). Germline V lookup: CDR1 MNHEY, CDR2 SVGAGI. This CDR3 is 16 amino acids long. Trimming cost V 4 bases and J 1 base, with 14 bases left between them.

This chain uses TRBV6-5 with TRBJ1-5; D unclear. This CDR3 has 14 amino acids. V gave up 4 bases and J gave up 4 bases, with 11 bases separating them. Germline-derived CDR1 and CDR2 are MNHEY and SVGAGI. In nucleotides, the CDR3 is TGTGCCAGCAGTTCCAACAGCCTTAATCAGCCCCAGCATTTT. Its protein product is CASSSNSLNQPQHF.

The chain carries TRBV28 and TRBJ1-5; D may be TRBD1 (6 bases). The CDR3 is 14 residues long. Germline CDR1 reads MDHEN; CDR2 reads SYDVKM. The V end lost 8 bases, the J end lost 7 bases, and 18 bases lay between the germline ends. The CDR3, as DNA: TGTGCCAGCCGAAGGGACATCGAGGGGCAGCCCCAGCATTTT. Translating gives CASRRDIEGQPQHF.

This clonotype was counted many times. The J gene is TRBJ2-1, the V gene TRBV5-1; D might be TRBD2 (6 bases). Trimming cost V 0 bases and J 5 bases, with 9 bases left between them. The V gene's germline CDR1 is SGHRS and CDR2 YFSETQ. The CDR3 spans 14 residues. The CDR3 sequence is CASSLAWGDNEQFF. The DNA for the CDR3 is TGCGCCAGCAGCTTGGCCTGGGGGGACAATGAGCAGTTCTTC.

The rearrangement joins TRBV19 to TRBJ2-5; tentatively, D is TRBD1 (5 bases). CDR3 length: 13 amino acids. Between the trimmed V and J ends, which lost 6 bases and 2 bases, there was a span of 10 bases. CDR1 LNHDA and CDR2 SQIVND come from the germline V gene (reference sequence). Here the CDR3 DNA reads TGTGCCAGTAGAGACGACAGACAAGAGACCCAGTACTTC. This sequence encodes CASRDDRQETQYF.

The gene calls are TRBV7-6 and TRBJ2-2; D may be TRBD1 or TRBD2 (5 bases each). V was cut by 2 bases and J by 6 bases, with 13 bases left in between. Germline V gene lookup returns CDR1 SGHVS and CDR2 FNYEAQ. CDR3 size: 15 residues. The CDR3 loop is CASSLSGRSSGELFF. CDR3 DNA: TGTGCCAGCAGCTTATCGGGACGATCGTCCGGGGAGCTGTTTTTT.

This clonotype has only a few counts. CDR3 DNA sequence: TGCAGTGCTAGATCGGGAGCCTATGGCTACACCTTC. Its protein product is CSARSGAYGYTF. The genes are TRBV20-1 and TRBJ1-2, with D hard to call. V lost 2 bases to trimming and J lost 4 bases, with 8 bases between them. This CDR3 region has 12 residues. Germline values: CDR1 DFQATT, CDR2 SNEGSKA (reference sequence).

CDR3 nucleotides: TGTGCCAGCAGCTTAGGCAGACTCTACGAGCAGTACTTC. Amino acid sequence: CASSLGRLYEQYF. The chain has TRBV7-6 and TRBJ2-7, with unresolved D. The V and J ends lost 1 base and 3 bases respectively, with 7 bases between them. Germline V CDR1 and CDR2: SGHVS, FNYEAQ. This CDR3 has 13 amino acids.

This clonotype was seen more than once but under ten times. V gene TRBV15 combines with J gene TRBJ2-7, with D perhaps matching TRBD1 (5 bases). The germline CDR1 and CDR2 sequences are LNHNV and YYDKDF (reference sequence). V was trimmed by 0 bases and J by 4 bases, leaving 10 bases between them. This CDR3 has 14 residues. CDR3 sequence (DNA): TGTGCCACCAGCAGAGACAGGGATAAGTACGAGCAGTACTTC. This sequence encodes CATSRDRDKYEQYF.

The rearrangement uses TRBV7-9 and TRBJ1-3; a weak D match, TRBD1 (5 bases). The V end was cut by 5 bases, the J end by 4 bases, with 12 bases between. The germline V gene has CDR1 SEHNR and CDR2 FQNEAQ (reference sequence). The CDR3 runs 14 residues. CDR3 residues: CASSRGGTGNTIYF. The CDR3 DNA is TGTGCCAGCAGCCGTGGGGGGACGGGAAACACCATATATTTT.

The genes are TRBV12-3 or TRBV12-4 and TRBJ2-3; 9 nucleotides align to TRBD1. V shed 6 bases, J shed 6 bases, and the junction held 10 bases outside the gene matches. The length of the CDR3 is 15 residues. The DNA for the CDR3 is TGTGCCAGCAGCCCCGGGACAGGGACCTCCGATACGCAGTATTTT. Protein sequence: CASSPGTGTSDTQYF.

This clonotype was counted only a few times. V and J are TRBV20-1 and TRBJ1-2; a possible D gene is TRBD1 (5 bases). CDR1 is DFQATT, CDR2 SNEGSKA, per germline (reference sequence). The CDR3 sequence is 12 residues long. The ends were cut back, 2 bases at V and 4 bases at J, with 8 bases in the middle. The CDR3 loop is CSARSTGYGYTF. The DNA for the CDR3 is TGCAGTGCTAGATCTACAGGCTATGGCTACACCTTC.

This clonotype came up a few times. The gene calls are TRBV5-1 and TRBJ1-5, with TRBD1 matching 8 bases. Trimming cost V 4 bases and J 5 bases; bases outside gene matches: 5. CDR1 and CDR2 from the germline V gene are SGHRS and YFSETQ. This CDR3 spans 14 amino acids. The CDR3 DNA follows: TGCGCCAGCAGCCCCGGGACAGGACATCAGCCCCAGCATTTT. Amino acids: CASSPGTGHQPQHF.

This clonotype has more than one count but fewer than ten. The chain recombines TRBV6-5 with TRBJ2-1; 9 bases are a match to TRBD2. Germline CDR1 is MNHEY and CDR2 is SVGAGI. The CDR3 is 18 residues long. V lost 4 bases to trimming and J lost 5 bases; unmatched junction nucleotides: 15. The CDR3 is CASSSLPFSGSADNEQFF. DNA of the CDR3: TGTGCCAGCAGTTCACTACCTTTTAGCGGGAGTGCCGACAATGAGCAGTTCTTC.

This clonotype was seen a few times. The V and J genes are TRBV5-1 and TRBJ2-7; TRBD2 might be the D (5 bases). The CDR3 is 15 amino acids. Germline CDR1 reads SGHRS; CDR2 reads YFSETQ. V was trimmed by 1 base and J by 8 bases, leaving 19 bases between them. CDR3 in amino acids: CASSLTTREELKQYF. The CDR3 DNA reads TGCGCCAGCAGCTTGACCACACGGGAAGAGCTAAAGCAGTACTTC.